This TCR beta chain was recorded in a study of cytomegalovirus exposure and HLA in healthy donors. Study-wide results and limits: It was shown in a later analysis that HLA-associated TCR beta chains were more clonally expanded than other, equally common chains. Across donors, most TCRs were seen rarely, yet some public ones were widespread.

Donors showed nominal health when sampled, although they likely had unrecorded immune exposures. To note about this clone: Its antigen is still unknown.

Between the trimmed V and J ends, which lost 4 bases and 4 bases, there was a span of 14 bases. Germline assignment: CDR1 SGHRS and CDR2 YFSETQ. This CDR3 has 14 amino acids. PCR primers comprised 60 Vbeta and 13 Jbeta primers. The method was immunoSEQ multiplex PCR; TCRdb's version includes in-frame clones alone and lacks a portion of them. Of roughly 120,000 clones in the sample, about 80% are singletons; the top ten hold over 0.9%. The gene calls are TRBV5-1 and TRBJ1-1; D is uncertain. The receptor comes from a human donor in good health. Sample: PBMCs. Here the CDR3 reads CASSPEGASTEAFF. The CDR3 DNA sequence: TGCGCCAGCAGCCCCGAGGGAGCTAGCACTGAAGCTTTCTTT. Variable domain in full (rest from reference TRBV5-1 and TRBJ1-1): KAGVTQTPRYLIKTRGQQVTLSCSPISGHRSVSWYQQTPGQGLQFLFEYFSETQRNKGNFPGRFSGRQFSNSRSEMNVSTLELGDSALYLCASSPEGASTEAFFGQGTRLTVV.